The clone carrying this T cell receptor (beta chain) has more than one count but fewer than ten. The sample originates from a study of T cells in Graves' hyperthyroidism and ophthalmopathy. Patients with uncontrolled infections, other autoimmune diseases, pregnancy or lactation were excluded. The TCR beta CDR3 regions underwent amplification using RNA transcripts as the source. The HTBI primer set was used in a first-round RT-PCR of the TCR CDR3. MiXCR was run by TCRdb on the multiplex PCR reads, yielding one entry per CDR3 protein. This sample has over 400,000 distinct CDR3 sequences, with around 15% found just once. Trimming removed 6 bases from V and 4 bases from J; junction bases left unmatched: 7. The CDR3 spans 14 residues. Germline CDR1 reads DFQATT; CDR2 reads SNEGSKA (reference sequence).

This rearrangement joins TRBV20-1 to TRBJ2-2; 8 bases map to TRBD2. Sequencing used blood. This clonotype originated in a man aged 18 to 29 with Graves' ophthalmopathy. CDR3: CSAIAGFRTGELFF. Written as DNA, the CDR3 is TGCAGTGCAATAGCGGGATTCCGCACCGGGGAGCTGTTTTTT.